This T cell receptor beta chain was sequenced in a study of early T cells in non-severe SARS-CoV-2 infection (dated by TCRdb to the early 2020s). Describing the broader study: Because TCR sequencing relied on bulk RNA taken from unsorted whole blood, pairing of alpha and beta chains was not possible. Study-wide findings and limitations: VDJdb matching was skewed toward anti-spike CD8 responses and likely underestimated virus-specific expansions, missing private and CD4 specificities.

CDR1 and CDR2 were assigned from the germline V gene as SQVTM and ANQGSEA. Cut back by 5 bases and 2 bases, the V and J ends lie 10 bases apart. The CDR3 runs 13 residues from the cysteine to the phenylalanine. Of all the DNA, just the CDR3 is kept, 39 bases in frame from base 1. Libraries came from 5' RACE. Sequencing used a NextSeq 500. Unique molecular identifiers were attached to individual cDNA molecules in the TCR library protocol so that sequencing error and PCR bias could be corrected. TCR alpha and beta chains were both sequenced, and the abundances of alpha and beta sequences in each sample were closely correlated with each other. Concerning the study's data processing: Decombinator V4 was used to perform V gene, J gene and CDR3 annotation of TCR sequences. TCRs were defined as expanded if a significant change between any two time points was detected under a Poisson model with p below 0.0001. TCR abundances were normalised to the total number of TCRs sequenced per sample and expressed as counts per million. TRAV1-2 paired with TRAJ12, TRAJ20 or TRAJ33 defined MAIT TCRs, while TRAV10 paired with TRAJ18 defined iNKT TCRs. A search of VDJdb, accessed on 1 November 2021, was run for TCRs annotated to CMV, EBV and SARS-CoV-2, with TCRs annotated for multiple antigens excluded. TCRdb reworked the public reads: Q25 trimming with fastp, MiXCR clone assembly, productive beta chains retained. Rows with one shared CDR3 protein collapse into an entry with the most common genes and DNA. TCRdb's processing, not the authors', yielded these V and J calls. In all, the sample holds nearly 110,000 distinct CDR3 sequences, and around 10% of those were seen once. The ten largest clones represent about 8.1% of the sample.

This was a case-control study nested in a cohort of healthcare workers in London, UK, who had nasopharyngeal swab PCR tests and blood samples taken every week. Healthcare workers were recruited during the week of the UK lockdown, between 23 and 31 March 2020, and followed weekly for up to about 15 weeks. This clonotype was observed at least ten times. Its target antigen remains unknown. Per-nucleotide qualities are absent, and no much larger clonotype sits a single base away. The receptor was isolated from an adult who was a healthcare worker with PCR-confirmed SARS-CoV-2 infection or an uninfected control (not recorded which). Rearrangement joined TRBV29-1 to TRBJ2-1; perhaps TRBD2 is the D gene, with 6 bases matching. Material for sequencing was whole blood. The CDR3 corresponds to CSVLAGPYNEQFF. At the DNA level, the sequence is TGCAGCGTTTTGGCGGGACCCTACAATGAGCAGTTCTTC.